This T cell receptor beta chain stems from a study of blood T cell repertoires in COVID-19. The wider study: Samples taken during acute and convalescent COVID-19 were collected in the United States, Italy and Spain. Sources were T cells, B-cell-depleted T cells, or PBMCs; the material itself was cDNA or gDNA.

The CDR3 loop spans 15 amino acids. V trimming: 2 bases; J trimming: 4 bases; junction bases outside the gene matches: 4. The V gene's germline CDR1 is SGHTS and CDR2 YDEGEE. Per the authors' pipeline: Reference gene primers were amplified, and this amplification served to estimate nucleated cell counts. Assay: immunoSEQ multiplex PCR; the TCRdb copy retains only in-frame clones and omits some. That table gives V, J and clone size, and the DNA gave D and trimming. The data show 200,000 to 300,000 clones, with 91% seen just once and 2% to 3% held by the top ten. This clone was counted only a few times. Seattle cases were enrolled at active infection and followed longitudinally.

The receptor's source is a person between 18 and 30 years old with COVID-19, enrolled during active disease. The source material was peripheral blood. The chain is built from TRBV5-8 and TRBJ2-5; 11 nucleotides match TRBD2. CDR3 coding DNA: TGTGCCAGCAGCTTACTAGCGGGAGCGATAGAGACCCAGTACTTC. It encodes CASSLLAGAIETQYF.